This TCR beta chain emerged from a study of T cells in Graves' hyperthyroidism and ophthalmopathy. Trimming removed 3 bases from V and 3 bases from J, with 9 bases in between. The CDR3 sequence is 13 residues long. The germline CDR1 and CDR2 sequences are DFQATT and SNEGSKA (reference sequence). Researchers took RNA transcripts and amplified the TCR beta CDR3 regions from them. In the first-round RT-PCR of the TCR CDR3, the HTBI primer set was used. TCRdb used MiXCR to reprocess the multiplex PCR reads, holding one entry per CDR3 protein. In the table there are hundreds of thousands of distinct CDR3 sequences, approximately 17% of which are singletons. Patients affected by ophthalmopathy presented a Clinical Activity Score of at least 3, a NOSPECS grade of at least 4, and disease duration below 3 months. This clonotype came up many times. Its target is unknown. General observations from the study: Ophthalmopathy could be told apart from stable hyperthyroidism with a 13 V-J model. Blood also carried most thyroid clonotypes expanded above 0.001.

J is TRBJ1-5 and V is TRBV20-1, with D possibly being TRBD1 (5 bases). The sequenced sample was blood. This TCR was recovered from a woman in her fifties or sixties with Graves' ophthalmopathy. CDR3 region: CSASGADNQPQHF. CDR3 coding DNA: TGCAGTGCTAGTGGGGCAGACAATCAGCCCCAGCATTTT.